Listed here is a single T cell receptor beta chain. The antigen is undetermined. The table came from immunoSEQ multiplex PCR; TCRdb's copy has only in-frame clones and leaves some out. The repertoire includes fewer than 200,000 clones, 88% of them detected once, and roughly 0.49% sits in the top ten. Trimming removed 0 bases from V and 7 bases from J; junction bases left unmatched: 5. The germline CDR1 and CDR2 sequences are SGDLS and YYNGEE. The CDR3 loop spans 14 amino acids. The data stem from a study of T cell responses to AZD1222 COVID-19 vaccine. Background on the study: Second-dose groups at about 4 or about 12 weeks were pooled. The study, taken as a whole, reports: Repertoire collection took place solely once the T cell response had peaked. Baseline serostatus was positive in only a handful of AZD1222 recipients. In a largely white British group with more females than males, clonal diversity was possibly underestimated.

The gene calls are TRBV9 and TRBJ1-2, with 8 bases identical to TRBD1. The source of this sequence is an adult in good health. The sample consisted of peripheral blood, taken on day 0 of AZD1222 vaccination. This chain's CDR3 is CASSVAGQGSGYTF. CDR3 DNA: TGTGCCAGCAGCGTAGCTGGACAGGGCTCTGGCTACACCTTC. The full variable domain, with the rest looked up from reference TRBV9 and TRBJ1-2, is DSGVTQTPKHLITATGQRVTLRCSPRSGDLSVYWYQQSLDQGLQFLIQYYNGEERAKGNILERFSAQQFPDLHSELNLSSLELGDSALYFCASSVAGQGSGYTFGSGTRLTVV.